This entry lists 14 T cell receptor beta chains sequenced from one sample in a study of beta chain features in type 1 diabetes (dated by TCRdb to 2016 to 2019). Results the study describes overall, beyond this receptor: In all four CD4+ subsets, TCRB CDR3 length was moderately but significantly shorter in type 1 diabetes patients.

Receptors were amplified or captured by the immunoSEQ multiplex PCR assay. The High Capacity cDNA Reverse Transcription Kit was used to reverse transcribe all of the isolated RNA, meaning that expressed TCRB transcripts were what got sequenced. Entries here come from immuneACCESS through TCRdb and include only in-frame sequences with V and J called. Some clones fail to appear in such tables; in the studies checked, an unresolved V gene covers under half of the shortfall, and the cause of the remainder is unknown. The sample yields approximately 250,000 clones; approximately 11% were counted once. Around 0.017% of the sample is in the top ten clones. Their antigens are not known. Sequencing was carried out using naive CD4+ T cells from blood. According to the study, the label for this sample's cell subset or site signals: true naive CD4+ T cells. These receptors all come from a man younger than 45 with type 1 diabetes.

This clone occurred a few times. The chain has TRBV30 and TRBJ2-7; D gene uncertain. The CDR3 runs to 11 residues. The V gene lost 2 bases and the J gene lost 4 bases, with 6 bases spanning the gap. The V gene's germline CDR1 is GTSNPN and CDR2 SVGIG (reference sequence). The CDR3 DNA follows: TGTGCCTGGAGTCCATTGTACGAGCAGTACTTC. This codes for CAWSPLYEQYF.

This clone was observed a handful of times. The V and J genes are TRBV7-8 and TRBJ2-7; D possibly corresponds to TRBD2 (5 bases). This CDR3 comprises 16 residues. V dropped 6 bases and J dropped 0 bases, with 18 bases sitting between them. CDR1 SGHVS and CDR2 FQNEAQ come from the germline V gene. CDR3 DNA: TGTGCCAGCAGTTTTCCACCGAGGGCGTTCTCCTACGAGCAGTACTTC. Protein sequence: CASSFPPRAFSYEQYF.

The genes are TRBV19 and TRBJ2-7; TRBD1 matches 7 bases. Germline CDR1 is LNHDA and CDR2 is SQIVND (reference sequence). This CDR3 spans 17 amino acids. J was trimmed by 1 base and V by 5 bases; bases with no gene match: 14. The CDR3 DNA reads TGTGCCAGTAGTGGCCGGGCAGAGGGGGCTTTTTCCTACGAGCAGTACTTC. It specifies CASSGRAEGAFSYEQYF.

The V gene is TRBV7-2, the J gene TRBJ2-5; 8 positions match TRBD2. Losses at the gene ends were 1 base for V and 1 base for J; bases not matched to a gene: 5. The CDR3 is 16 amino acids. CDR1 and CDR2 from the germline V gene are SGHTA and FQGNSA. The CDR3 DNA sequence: TGTGCCAGCAGCTTAGTGGGGACTAGTCCCCAAGAGACCCAGTACTTC. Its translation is CASSLVGTSPQETQYF.

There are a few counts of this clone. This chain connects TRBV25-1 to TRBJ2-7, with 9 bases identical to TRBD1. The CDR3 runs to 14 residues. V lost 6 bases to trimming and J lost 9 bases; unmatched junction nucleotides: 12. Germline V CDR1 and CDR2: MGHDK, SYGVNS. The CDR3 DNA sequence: TGTGCCAGCAGCGGGACAGGGCAAACCCTGGGGCAGTACTTC. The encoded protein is CASSGTGQTLGQYF.

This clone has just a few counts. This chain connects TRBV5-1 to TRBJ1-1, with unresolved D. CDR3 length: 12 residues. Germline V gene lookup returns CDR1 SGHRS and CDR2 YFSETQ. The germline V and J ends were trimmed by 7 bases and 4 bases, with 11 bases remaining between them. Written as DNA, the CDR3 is TGCGCCAGCTCAGATCTGATCACTGAAGCTTTCTTT. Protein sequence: CASSDLITEAFF.

The CDR3 nucleotides read TGTGCCAGCAGTGAATTGGGGCGGACAGGGGGCATGGAGACCCAGTACTTC. Protein sequence: CASSELGRTGGMETQYF. The chain combines TRBV25-1 with TRBJ2-5; 11 bases line up with TRBD1. The CDR3 has 17 amino acids. The trim removed 1 base at V and 5 bases at J, leaving 9 bases unmatched. Germline-derived CDR1 and CDR2 are MGHDK and SYGVNS.

As DNA, the CDR3 is TGTGCCAGCAGCTTTAGGGCGACGGGAACCGGGGAGCTGTTTTTT. It yields the protein CASSFRATGTGELFF. The V and J genes are TRBV5-4 and TRBJ2-2; D might be TRBD2 (5 bases). V was pared by 2 bases and J by 5 bases, with 13 bases between. Per the germline V gene, CDR1 is SGHNT and CDR2 is YYREEE (reference sequence). This CDR3 contains 15 residues.

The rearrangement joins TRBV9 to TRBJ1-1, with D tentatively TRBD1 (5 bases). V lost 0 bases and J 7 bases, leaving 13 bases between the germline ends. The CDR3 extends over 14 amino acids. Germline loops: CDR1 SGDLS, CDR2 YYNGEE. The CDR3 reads CASSVAGGTYEAFF. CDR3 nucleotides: TGTGCCAGCAGCGTAGCGGGCGGGACGTATGAAGCTTTCTTT.

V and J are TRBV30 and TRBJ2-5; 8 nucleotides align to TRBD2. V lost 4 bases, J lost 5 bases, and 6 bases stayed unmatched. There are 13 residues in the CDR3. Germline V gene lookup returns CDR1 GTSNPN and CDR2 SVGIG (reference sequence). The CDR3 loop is CAWKAGVWETQYF. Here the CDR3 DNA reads TGTGCCTGGAAAGCGGGGGTATGGGAGACCCAGTACTTC.

In DNA form, the CDR3 reads TGTGCCAGCAGGGCAGGGGGAAGCAATCAGCCCCAGCATTTT. Protein sequence: CASRAGGSNQPQHF. J is TRBJ1-5 and V is TRBV6-1; the match to TRBD1 covers 7 bases. After removal of 6 bases from V and 1 base from J, the junction contained 3 bases not matched to a gene. The CDR3 is made up of 14 amino acids. The germline V gene encodes CDR1 MNHNS and CDR2 SASEGT.

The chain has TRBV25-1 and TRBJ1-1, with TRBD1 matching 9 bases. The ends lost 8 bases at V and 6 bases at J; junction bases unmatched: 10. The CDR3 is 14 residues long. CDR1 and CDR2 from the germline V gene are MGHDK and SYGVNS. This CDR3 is CASGPTGGASEAFF. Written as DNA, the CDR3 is TGTGCCAGCGGCCCGACAGGGGGTGCCTCTGAAGCTTTCTTT.

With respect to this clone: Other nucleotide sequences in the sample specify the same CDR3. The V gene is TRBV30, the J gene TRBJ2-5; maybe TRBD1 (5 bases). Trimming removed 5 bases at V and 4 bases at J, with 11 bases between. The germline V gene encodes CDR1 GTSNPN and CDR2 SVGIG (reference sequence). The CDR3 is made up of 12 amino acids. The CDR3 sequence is CAWSVQGETQYF. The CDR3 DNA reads TGTGCCTGGTCGGTCCAGGGAGAGACCCAGTACTTC.

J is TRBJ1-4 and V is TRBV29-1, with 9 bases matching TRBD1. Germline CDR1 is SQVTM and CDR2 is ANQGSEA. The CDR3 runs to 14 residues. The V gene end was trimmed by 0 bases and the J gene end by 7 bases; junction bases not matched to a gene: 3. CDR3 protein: CSVEDDRGSEKLFF. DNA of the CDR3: TGCAGCGTTGAAGATGACAGGGGGTCTGAAAAACTGTTTTTT. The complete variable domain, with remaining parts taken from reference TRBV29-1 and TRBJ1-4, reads SAVISQKPSRDICQRGTSLTIQCQVDSQVTMMFWYRQQPGQSLTLIATANQGSEATYESGFVIDKFPISRPNLTFSTLTVSNMSPEDSSIYLCSVEDDRGSEKLFFGSGTQLSVL.